The T cell receptor (beta chain) described here comes from a study of identical twins. Study-wide results and caveats: The models gave estimates that fell short of the out-of-frame TCR alpha sharing seen in monozygotic twins. Zero-insertion analyses might be partly confounded by invariant T cells like MAIT and iNKT.

The CDR3 is made up of 13 amino acids. Germline V gives CDR1 MGHDK, CDR2 SYGVNS. The V end lost 2 bases, the J end lost 7 bases, and 8 bases lay between the germline ends. This clonotype has only a few counts. Antigen specificity is unknown. Template switching added a universal primer binding site, and final cDNA carried unique molecular identifiers. Via MiXCR, TCRdb re-called the 5' RACE reads, giving one row per CDR3 protein. This sample has approximately 470,000 distinct CDR3 sequences, with approximately 15% found just once. These same data were also listed under a study on yellow fever vaccine responses in identical twins.

The sequence came from a woman younger than 30 in good health. Sequenced input: CD4+ T cells sorted from blood. The chain employs TRBV25-1 and TRBJ2-2; D is perhaps TRBD2 (5 bases). For the CDR3, the DNA is TGTGCCAGCAGTGAACCGGGGTTCGGGGAGCTGTTTTTT. Translating it yields CASSEPGFGELFF.